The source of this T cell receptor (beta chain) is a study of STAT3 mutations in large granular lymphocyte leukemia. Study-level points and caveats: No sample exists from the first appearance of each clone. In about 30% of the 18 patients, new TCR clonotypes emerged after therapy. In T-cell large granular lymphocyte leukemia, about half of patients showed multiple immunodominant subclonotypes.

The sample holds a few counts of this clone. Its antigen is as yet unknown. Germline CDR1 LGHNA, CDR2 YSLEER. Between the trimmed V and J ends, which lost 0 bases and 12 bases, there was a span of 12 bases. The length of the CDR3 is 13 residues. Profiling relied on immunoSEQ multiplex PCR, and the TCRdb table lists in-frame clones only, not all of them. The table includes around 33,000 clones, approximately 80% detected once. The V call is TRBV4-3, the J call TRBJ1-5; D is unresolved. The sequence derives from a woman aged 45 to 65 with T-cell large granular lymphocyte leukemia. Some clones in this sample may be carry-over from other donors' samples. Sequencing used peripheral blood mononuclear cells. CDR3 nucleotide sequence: TGCGCCAGCAGCCAAGATATCGGGTTGCGCCAGCATTTT. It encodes CASSQDIGLRQHF.